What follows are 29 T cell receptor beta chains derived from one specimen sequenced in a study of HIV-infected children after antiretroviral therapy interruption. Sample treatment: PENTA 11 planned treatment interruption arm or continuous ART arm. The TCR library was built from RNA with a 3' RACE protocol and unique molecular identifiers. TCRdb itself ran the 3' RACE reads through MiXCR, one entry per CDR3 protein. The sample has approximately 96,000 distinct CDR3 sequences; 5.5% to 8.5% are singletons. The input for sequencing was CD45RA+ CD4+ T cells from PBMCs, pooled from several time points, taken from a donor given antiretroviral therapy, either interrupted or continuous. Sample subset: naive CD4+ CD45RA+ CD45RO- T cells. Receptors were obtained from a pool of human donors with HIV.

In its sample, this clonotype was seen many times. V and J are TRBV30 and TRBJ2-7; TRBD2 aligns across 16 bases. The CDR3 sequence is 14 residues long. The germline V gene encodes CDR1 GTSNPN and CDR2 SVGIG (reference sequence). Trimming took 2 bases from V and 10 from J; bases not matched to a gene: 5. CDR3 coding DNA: TGTGCCTGGAGTTCGGGACTAGCGGGGGGGCGTCAGTACTTC. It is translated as CAWSSGLAGGRQYF.

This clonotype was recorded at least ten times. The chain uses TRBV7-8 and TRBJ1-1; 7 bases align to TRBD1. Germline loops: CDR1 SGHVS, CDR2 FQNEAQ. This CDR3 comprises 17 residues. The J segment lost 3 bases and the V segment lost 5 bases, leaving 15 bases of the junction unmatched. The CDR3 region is CASSDGVGTAKDTEAFF. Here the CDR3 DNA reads TGTGCCAGCAGCGACGGAGTGGGGACAGCGAAAGACACTGAAGCTTTCTTT.

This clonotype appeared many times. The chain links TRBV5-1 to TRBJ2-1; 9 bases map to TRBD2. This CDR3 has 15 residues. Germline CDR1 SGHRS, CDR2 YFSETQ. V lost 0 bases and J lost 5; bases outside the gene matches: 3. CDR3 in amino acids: CASSLGLAENNEQFF. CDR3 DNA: TGCGCCAGCAGCTTGGGACTAGCGGAAAACAATGAGCAGTTCTTC. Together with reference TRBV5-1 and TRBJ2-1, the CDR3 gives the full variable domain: KAGVTQTPRYLIKTRGQQVTLSCSPISGHRSVSWYQQTPGQGLQFLFEYFSETQRNKGNFPGRFSGRQFSNSRSEMNVSTLELGDSALYLCASSLGLAENNEQFFGPGTRLTVL.

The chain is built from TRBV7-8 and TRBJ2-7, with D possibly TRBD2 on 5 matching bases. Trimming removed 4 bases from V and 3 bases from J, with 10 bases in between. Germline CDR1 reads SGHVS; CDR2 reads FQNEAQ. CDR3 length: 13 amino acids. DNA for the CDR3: TGTGCCAGCAGCTCCCAGAGGGTCTACGAGCAGTACTTC. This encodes CASSSQRVYEQYF.

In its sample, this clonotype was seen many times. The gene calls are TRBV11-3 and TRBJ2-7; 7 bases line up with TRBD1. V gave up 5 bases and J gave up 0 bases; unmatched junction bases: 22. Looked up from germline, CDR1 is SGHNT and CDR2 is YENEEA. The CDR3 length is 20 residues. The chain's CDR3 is CASSPFHLGYSGTDSYEQYF. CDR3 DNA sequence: TGTGCCAGCAGCCCCTTCCACCTAGGTTACTCCGGGACAGACTCCTACGAGCAGTACTTC.

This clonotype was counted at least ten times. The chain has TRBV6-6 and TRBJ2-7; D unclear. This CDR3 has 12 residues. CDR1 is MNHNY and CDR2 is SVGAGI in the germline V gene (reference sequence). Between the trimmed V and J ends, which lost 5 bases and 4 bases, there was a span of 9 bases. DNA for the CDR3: TGTGCCAGCAGTGACAACAGTTACGAGCAGTACTTC. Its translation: CASSDNSYEQYF.

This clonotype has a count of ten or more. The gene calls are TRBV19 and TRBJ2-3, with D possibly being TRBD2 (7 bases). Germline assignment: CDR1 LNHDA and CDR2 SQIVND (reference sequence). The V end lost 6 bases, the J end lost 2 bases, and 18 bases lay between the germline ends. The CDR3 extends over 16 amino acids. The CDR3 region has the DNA TGTGCCAGTAGACGTCCCCCGGCGGGGGCCACAGATACGCAGTATTTT. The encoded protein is CASRRPPAGATDTQYF.

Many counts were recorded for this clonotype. Here the CDR3 reads CSASEGGPRDTQYF. The DNA for the CDR3 is TGCAGTGCTAGTGAGGGGGGGCCTAGGGATACGCAGTATTTT. The chain couples TRBV20-1 to TRBJ2-3; tentative D call: TRBD2 (7 bases). V was pared by 3 bases and J by 6 bases, with 16 bases between. The germline V gene encodes CDR1 DFQATT and CDR2 SNEGSKA (reference sequence). CDR3 length: 14 amino acids.

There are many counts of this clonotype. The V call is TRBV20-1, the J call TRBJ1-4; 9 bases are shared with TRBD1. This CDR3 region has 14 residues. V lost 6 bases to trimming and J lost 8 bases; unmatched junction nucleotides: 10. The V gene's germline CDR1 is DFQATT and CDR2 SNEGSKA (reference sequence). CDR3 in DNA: TGCAGTGCCCCGAACAGGGGGCGAGAAGAAAAACTGTTTTTT. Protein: CSAPNRGREEKLFF.

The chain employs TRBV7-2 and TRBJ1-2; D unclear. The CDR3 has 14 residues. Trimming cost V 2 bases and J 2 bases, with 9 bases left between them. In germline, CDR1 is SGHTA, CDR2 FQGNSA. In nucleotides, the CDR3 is TGTGCCAGCAGCTTACCAGGCGCAAACTATGGCTACACCTTC. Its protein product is CASSLPGANYGYTF.

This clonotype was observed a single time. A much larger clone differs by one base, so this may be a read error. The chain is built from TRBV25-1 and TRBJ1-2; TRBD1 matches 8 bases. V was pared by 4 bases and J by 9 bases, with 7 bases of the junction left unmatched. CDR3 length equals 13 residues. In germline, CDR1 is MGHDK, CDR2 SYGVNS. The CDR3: CASSGRGRESYTF. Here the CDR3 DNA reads TGTGCCAGCAGTGGCAGGGGGCGCGAAAGCTACACCTTC.

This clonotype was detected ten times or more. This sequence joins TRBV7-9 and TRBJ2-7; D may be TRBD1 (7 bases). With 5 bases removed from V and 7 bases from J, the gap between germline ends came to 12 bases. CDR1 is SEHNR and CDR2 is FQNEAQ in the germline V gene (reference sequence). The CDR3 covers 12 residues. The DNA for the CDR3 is TGTGCCAGCAGCCCGACAGGGAGGGAGCAGTACTTC. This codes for CASSPTGREQYF. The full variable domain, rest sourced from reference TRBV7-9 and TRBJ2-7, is DTGVSQNPRHKITKRGQNVTFRCDPISEHNRLYWYRQTLGQGPEFLTYFQNEAQLEKSRLLSDRFSAERPKGSFSTLEIQRTEQGDSAMYLCASSPTGREQYFGPGTRLTVT.

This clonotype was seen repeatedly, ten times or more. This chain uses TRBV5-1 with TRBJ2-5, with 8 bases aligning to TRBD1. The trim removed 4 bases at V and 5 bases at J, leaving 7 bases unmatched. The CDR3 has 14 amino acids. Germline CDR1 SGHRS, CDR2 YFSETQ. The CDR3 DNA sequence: TGCGCCAGCAGCCAACGACAGGGGATGGAGACCCAGTACTTC. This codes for CASSQRQGMETQYF.

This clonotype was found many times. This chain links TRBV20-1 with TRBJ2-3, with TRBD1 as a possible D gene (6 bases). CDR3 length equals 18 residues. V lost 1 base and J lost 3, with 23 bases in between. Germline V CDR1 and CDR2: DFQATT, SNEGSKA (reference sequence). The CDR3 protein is CSARGGSPGHQKTDTQYF. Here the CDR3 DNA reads TGCAGTGCTAGAGGAGGGTCGCCGGGACACCAAAAAACAGATACGCAGTATTTT.

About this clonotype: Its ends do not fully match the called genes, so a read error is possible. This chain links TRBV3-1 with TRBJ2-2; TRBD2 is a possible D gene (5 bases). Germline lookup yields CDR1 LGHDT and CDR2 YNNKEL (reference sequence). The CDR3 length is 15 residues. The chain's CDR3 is CASSHITSNTGELYF. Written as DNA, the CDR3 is TGTGCCAGCAGCCACATAACTAGTAACACCGGGGAGCTGTATTTT.

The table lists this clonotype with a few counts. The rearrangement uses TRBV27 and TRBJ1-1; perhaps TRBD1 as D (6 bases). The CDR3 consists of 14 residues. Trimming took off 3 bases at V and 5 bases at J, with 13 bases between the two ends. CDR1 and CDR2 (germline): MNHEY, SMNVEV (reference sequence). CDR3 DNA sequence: TGTGCCAGCAGTTTGGCAGGGGTGGGGACTGAAGCTTTCTTT. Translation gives CASSLAGVGTEAFF.

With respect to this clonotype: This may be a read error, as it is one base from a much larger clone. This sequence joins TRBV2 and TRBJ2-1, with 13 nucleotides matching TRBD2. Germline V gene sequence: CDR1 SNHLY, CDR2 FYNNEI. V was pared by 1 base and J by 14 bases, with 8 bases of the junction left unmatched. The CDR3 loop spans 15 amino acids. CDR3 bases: TGTGCCAGCAGTGAAGACGGACTAGCGGGAGTCCGGGAGTTCTTC. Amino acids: CASSEDGLAGVREFF.

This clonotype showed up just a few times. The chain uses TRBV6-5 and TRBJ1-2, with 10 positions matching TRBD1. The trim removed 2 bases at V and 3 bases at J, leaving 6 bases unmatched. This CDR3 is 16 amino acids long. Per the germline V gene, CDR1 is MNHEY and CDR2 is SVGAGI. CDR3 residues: CASSYGSGTGDYGYTF. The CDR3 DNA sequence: TGTGCCAGCAGTTACGGGTCAGGGACAGGGGACTATGGCTACACCTTC.

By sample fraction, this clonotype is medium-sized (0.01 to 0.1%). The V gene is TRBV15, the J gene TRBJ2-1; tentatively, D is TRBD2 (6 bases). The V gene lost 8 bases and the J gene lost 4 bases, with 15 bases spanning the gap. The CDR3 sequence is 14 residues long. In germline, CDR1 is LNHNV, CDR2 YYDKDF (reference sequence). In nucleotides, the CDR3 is TGTGCCACCTCGGGGCTGGGACTTTACAATGAGCAGTTCTTC. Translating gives CATSGLGLYNEQFF.

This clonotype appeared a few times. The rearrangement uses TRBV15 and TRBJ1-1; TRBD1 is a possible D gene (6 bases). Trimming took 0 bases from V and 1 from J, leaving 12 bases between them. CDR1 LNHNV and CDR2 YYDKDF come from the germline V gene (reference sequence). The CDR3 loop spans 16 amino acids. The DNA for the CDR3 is TGTGCCACCAGCAGAGATAGCGGCAGGGGGAACACTGAAGCTTTCTTT. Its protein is CATSRDSGRGNTEAFF.

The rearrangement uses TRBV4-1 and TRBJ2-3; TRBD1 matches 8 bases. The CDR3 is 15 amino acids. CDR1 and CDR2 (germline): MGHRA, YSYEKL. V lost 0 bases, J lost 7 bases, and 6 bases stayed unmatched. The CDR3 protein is CASSQETGAGNTQYF. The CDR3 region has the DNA TGCGCCAGCAGCCAAGAGACAGGGGCTGGGAATACGCAGTATTTT.

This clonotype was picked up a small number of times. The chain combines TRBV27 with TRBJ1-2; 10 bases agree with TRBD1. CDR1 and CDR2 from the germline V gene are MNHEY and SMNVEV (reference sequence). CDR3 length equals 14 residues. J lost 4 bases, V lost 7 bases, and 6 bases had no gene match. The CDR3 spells CASKDRGRTYGYTF. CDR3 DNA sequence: TGTGCCAGCAAAGACAGGGGGCGGACCTATGGCTACACCTTC.

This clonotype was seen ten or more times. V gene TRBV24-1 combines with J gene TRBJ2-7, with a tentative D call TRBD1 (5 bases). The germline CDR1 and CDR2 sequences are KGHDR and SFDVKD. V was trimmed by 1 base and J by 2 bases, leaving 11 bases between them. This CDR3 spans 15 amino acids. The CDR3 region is CATSDFGAGTYEQYF. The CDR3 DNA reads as TGTGCCACCAGTGATTTTGGCGCAGGGACCTACGAGCAGTACTTC.

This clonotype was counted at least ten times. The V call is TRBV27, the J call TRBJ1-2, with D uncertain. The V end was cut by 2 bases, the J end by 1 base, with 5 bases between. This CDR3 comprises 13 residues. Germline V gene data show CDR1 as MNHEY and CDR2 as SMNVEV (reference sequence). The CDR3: CASSLRGNYGYTF. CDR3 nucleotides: TGTGCCAGCAGTTTACGGGGTAACTATGGCTACACCTTC.

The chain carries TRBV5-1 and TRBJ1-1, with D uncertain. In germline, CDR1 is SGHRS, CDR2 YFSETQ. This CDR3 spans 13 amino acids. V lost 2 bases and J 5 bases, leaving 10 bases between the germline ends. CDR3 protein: CASSFSEATEAFF. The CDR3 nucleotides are TGCGCCAGCAGCTTCTCGGAGGCGACTGAAGCTTTCTTT.

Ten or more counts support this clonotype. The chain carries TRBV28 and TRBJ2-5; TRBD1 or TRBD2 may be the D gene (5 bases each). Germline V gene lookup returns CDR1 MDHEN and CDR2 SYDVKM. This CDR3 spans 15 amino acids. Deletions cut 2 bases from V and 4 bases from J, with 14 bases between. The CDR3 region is CASSLRPGPRETQYF. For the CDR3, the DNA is TGTGCCAGCAGTTTACGACCGGGACCCCGAGAGACCCAGTACTTC.

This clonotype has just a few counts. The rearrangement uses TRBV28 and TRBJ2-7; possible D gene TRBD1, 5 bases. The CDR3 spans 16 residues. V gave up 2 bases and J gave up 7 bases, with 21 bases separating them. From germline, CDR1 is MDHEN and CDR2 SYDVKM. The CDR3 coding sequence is TGTGCCAGCAGTTTAGCTTGGGGCCCCTCCAAGGAGGAGCAGTACTTC. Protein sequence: CASSLAWGPSKEEQYF.

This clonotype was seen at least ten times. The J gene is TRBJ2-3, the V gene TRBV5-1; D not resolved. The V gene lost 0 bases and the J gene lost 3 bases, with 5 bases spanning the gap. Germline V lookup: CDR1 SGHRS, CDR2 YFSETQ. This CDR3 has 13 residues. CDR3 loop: CASSLEQTDTQYF. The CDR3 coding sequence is TGCGCCAGCAGCTTGGAACAGACAGATACGCAGTATTTT.

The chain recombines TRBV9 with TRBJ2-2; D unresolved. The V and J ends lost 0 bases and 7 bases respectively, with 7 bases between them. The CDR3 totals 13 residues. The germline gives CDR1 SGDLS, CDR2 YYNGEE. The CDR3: CASSVGTVGELFF. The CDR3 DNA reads TGTGCCAGCAGCGTAGGGACGGTCGGGGAGCTGTTTTTT. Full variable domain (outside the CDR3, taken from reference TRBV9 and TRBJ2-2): DSGVTQTPKHLITATGQRVTLRCSPRSGDLSVYWYQQSLDQGLQFLIQYYNGEERAKGNILERFSAQQFPDLHSELNLSSLELGDSALYFCASSVGTVGELFFGEGSRLTVL.